This T cell receptor beta chain was obtained from a study of OX40 agonist ivuxolimab in advanced cancers. About the study: At 82.7% male, the cohort had a mean age of approximately 64 years, ranging from about 23 to 79. Findings and limits, study-wide: Researchers did not determine the expanded peripheral T cells' antigen specificity. Also present in some nonresponders was a low level of normalized T-cell clonal expansion.

As for this clone: Its cognate antigen is unknown.

Autoimmune disease history or systemic immunosuppression was exclusionary. This CDR3 is 15 amino acids long. The V end lost 0 bases, the J end lost 3 bases, and 12 bases lay between the germline ends. Germline lookup yields CDR1 MNHNS and CDR2 SASEGT. TCRdb keeps only in-frame clones here, not all; method: immunoSEQ multiplex PCR. The table lists 50,000 to 65,000 clones, approximately 80% of them singletons. The sequence was obtained from an adult with an advanced solid tumor such as melanoma, head and neck, liver or kidney cancer. This specimen consisted of CD4+ or CD8+ T cells sorted from blood, obtained in a trial of the OX40 agonist ivuxolimab. The rearrangement links TRBV6-1 to TRBJ2-7; weak D call: TRBD1 (5 bases). CDR3 protein: CASSEARRVGYEQYF. The CDR3, as DNA: TGTGCCAGCAGTGAAGCGCGCAGGGTAGGCTACGAGCAGTACTTC.